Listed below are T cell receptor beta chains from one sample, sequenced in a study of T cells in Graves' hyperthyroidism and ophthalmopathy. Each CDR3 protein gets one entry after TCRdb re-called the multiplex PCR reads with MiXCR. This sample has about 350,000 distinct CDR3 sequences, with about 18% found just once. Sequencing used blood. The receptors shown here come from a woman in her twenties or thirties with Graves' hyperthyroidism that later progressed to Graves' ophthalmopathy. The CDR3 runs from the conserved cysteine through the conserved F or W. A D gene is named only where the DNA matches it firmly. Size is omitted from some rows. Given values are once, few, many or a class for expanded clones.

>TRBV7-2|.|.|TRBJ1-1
TGTGCCAGCACATACGCGGGGGGCACTGAAGCTTTCTTT
CASTYAGGTEAFF
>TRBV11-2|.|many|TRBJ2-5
TGTGCCAGCAGCTTAGAGGGAGGAGATAGGGGGCAAGGGGAGACCCAGTACTTC
CASSLEGGDRGQGETQYF
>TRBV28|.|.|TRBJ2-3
TGTGCCACAATTCGGGGTTCCACAGATACGCAGTATTTT
CATIRGSTDTQYF
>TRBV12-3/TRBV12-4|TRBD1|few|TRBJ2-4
TGTGCCAGCAGACAACAGGGGTTTAATCAGTACTTC
CASRQQGFNQYF
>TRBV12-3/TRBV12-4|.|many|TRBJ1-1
TGTGCCAGCACCCTGGGAGCCACTGAAGCTTTCTTT
CASTLGATEAFF
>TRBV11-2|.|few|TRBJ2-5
TGTGCCAGCAGCTTGGGTCCGTCAGTAACCCAAAAAGAGACCCAGTACTTC
CASSLGPSVTQKETQYF
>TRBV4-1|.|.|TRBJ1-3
TGCGCCAGCATCCAAGTGGCCGTGGCAGTCCACACCATATATTTT
CASIQVAVAVHTIYF
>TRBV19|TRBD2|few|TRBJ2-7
TGTGCCAGTAGTATAAATCCCCGGGCTAGCGGGAGTCGGTCCTACGAGCAGTACTTC
CASSINPRASGSRSYEQYF
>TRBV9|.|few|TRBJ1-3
TGTGCCAGCAGCGTAGCATCCGGAAGTGGCACCATATATTTT
CASSVASGSGTIYF
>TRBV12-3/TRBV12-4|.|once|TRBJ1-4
TGTGCCAGCATGGGAAGCGCGGGGGTGGGAAAACTGTTTTTT
CASMGSAGVGKLFF
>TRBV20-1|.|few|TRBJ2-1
TGCAGTGCTAAGGCTACTAACTACAATGAGCAGTTCTTC
CSAKATNYNEQFF
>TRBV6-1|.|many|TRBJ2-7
TGTGCCAGCAGTACGTTCGGGGGCACGTACGAGCAGTACTTC
CASSTFGGTYEQYF
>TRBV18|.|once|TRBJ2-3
TGTGCCAGCTCACTAACTTTCCGGGACCAGAACGAGGATACGCAGTATTTT
CASSLTFRDQNEDTQYF
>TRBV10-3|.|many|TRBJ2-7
TGTGCCATCAGTGACGAGGTTTTCGCAAACGAGCAGTACTTC
CAISDEVFANEQYF
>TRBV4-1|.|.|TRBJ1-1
TGCGCCAGCAGCCACGACCTCGTGGGGACTGAAGCTTTCTTT
CASSHDLVGTEAFF
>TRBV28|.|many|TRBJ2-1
TGTGCCAGCAGTTTATTCAGGGAGCGCGGCAATGAGCAGTTCTTC
CASSLFRERGNEQFF
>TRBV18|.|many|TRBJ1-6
TGTGCCAGCTCACCGGGACAAACCAATTCACCCCTCCACTTT
CASSPGQTNSPLHF
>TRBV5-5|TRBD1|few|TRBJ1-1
TGTGCCAGCAGCGGAGGACAGGGTTCGGACACTGAAGCTTTCTTT
CASSGGQGSDTEAFF
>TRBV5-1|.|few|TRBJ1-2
TGCGCCAGCAGCGACTCACAGGGAAACTATGGCTACACCTTC
CASSDSQGNYGYTF
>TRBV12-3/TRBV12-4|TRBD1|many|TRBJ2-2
TGTGCCAGCAGTTCAGGGGGATTATGGACCGGGGAGCTGTTTTTT
CASSSGGLWTGELFF
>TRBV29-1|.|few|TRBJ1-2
TGCAGCGTTCCCGACGGTAACTACTATGGCTACACCTTC
CSVPDGNYYGYTF
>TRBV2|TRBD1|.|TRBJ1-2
TGTGCCAGCAGTCCGGGACAGGGGGCAACCTATGGCTACACCTTC
CASSPGQGATYGYTF
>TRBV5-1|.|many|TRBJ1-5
TGCGCCAGCAGAAAGGACCGAGATCAGCCCCAGCATTTT
CASRKDRDQPQHF
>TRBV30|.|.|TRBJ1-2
TGTGCCTGGATGACCGGGGACTATGGCTACACCTTC
CAWMTGDYGYTF
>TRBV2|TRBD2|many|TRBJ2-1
TGTGCCAGCAGTGATTGGGGGGGGGAATACAATGAGCAGTTCTTC
CASSDWGGEYNEQFF
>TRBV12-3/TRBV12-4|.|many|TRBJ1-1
TGTGCCAGCAGCCCGGGATATGGGGGGATAGACACTGAAGCTTTCTTT
CASSPGYGGIDTEAFF
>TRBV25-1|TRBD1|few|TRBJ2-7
TGTGCCAGCAGTAAGGGGGCCTATGTTGGCGAGCAGTACTTC
CASSKGAYVGEQYF
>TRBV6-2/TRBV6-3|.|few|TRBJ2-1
TGTGCCAGCAGTAACACAGACGCTCTAACCACCCAGGAGTTCTTC
CASSNTDALTTQEFF
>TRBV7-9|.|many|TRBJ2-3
TGTGCCAGCAGCTTACCCCAGGGGCCAGATACGCAGTATTTT
CASSLPQGPDTQYF
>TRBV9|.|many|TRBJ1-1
TGTGCCAGCAGCGTGGCTAGGGATACTGAAGCTTTCTTT
CASSVARDTEAFF
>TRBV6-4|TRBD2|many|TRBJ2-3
TGTGCCAGCAGTGAAGCGGGGGGGACAGATACGCAGTATTTT
CASSEAGGTDTQYF
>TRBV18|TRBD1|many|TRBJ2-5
TGTGCCAGCTCACCCCTTTCCCCGGGACAGGGTGTAAAGACCCAGTACTTC
CASSPLSPGQGVKTQYF
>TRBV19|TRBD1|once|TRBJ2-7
TGTGCCAGTAGCGATACAGGGGCTCTTGGCGAGCAGTACTTC
CASSDTGALGEQYF
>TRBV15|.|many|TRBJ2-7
TGTGCCACCAGCAGAGGGGACCGCGAATACGAGCAGTACTTC
CATSRGDREYEQYF
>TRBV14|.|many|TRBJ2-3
TGTGCCAGCAGCCATTCTCTCACTAGCCCCTCGCGGGATACGCAGTATTTT
CASSHSLTSPSRDTQYF
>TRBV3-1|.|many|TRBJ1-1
TGTGCCAGCAGCCAAGAAGACCGGCGCTTTTTTGCGGCAGCCGGTGAAGCTTTCTTT
CASSQEDRRFFAAAGEAFF
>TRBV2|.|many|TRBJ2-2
TGTGCCAGCGCCCTACGCCCTAGCGTATACAACACCGGGGAGCTGTTTTTT
CASALRPSVYNTGELFF
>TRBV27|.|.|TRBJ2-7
TGTGCCAGCAGTTTTGCCCTGGGGAGCTCGGAGCAGTACTTC
CASSFALGSSEQYF
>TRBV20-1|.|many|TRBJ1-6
TGCAGTGCTAGACCCGGGCCCTATAATTCACCCCTCCACTTT
CSARPGPYNSPLHF
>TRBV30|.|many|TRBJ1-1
TGTGCCTGGGGGCGAGGGGCCACTGAAGCTTTCTTT
CAWGRGATEAFF
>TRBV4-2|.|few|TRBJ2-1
TGTGCCAGCAGCCACTCGGGGCAGTTCCTTTATAATGAGCAGTTCTTC
CASSHSGQFLYNEQFF
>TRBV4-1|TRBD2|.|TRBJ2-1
TGCGCCAGCAGCCAAGGGTTTCTAGCGGGAGAATACAATGAGCAGTTCTTC
CASSQGFLAGEYNEQFF
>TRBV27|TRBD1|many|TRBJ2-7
TGTGCCAGCGGCCGGGACAGGGGGTTCCCCTGGGTCTACGAGCAGTACTTC
CASGRDRGFPWVYEQYF
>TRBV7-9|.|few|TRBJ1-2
TGTGCCAGCAAAAACGTGGGGGGAACAACCACGTCTGATGGCTACACCTTC
CASKNVGGTTTSDGYTF
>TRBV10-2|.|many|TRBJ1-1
TGCGCCAGCAGTCAACCTGGAGAGTTGAACACTGAAGCTTTCTTT
CASSQPGELNTEAFF
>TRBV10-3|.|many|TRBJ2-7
TGTGCCATCAGTGAGAGGGAAACCTACGAGCAGTACTTC
CAISERETYEQYF
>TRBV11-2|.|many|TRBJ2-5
TGTGCCAGCAGCCTTTCTTCACCTGTCGGGACCCAGTACTTC
CASSLSSPVGTQYF
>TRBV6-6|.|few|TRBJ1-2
TGTGCCAGCAGTTACTCCCCGGTTACTAACTATGGCTACACCTTC
CASSYSPVTNYGYTF
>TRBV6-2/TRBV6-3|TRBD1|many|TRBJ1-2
TGTGCCAGCAGTTACGACAGGGACAACTATGGCTACACCTTC
CASSYDRDNYGYTF
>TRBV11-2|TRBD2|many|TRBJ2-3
TGTGCCAGCAGCTTAGATCGAGCCGCTGGACTAGCACGTGGTACGCAGTATTTT
CASSLDRAAGLARGTQYF
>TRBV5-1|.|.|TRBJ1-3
TGCGCCAGCAGCCCGACGGTGTTTGGGAGCTCTGGAAACACCATATATTTT
CASSPTVFGSSGNTIYF
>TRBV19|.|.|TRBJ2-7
TGTGCCAGTAGCACAAGCGGAGGGAACTACGAGCAGTACTTC
CASSTSGGNYEQYF
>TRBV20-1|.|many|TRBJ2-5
TGCAGTGCTAATTACTACCTCCAAGAGACCCAGTACTTC
CSANYYLQETQYF
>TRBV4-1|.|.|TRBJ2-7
TGCGCCAGCAGCCCAGGGAAACTAATTTACGAGCAGTACTTC
CASSPGKLIYEQYF
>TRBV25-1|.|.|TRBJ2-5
TGTGCCAGCAGTGAATACGGGGGCCAGACCCAGTACTTC
CASSEYGGQTQYF
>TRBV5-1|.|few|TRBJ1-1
TGCGCCAGCAGCCCTTGGGGGGTGAACACTGAAGCTTTCTTT
CASSPWGVNTEAFF
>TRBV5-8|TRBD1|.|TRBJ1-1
TGTGCCAGCAGCTTCACTGGGGGGACAGGGATGAACACTGAAGCTTTCTTT
CASSFTGGTGMNTEAFF